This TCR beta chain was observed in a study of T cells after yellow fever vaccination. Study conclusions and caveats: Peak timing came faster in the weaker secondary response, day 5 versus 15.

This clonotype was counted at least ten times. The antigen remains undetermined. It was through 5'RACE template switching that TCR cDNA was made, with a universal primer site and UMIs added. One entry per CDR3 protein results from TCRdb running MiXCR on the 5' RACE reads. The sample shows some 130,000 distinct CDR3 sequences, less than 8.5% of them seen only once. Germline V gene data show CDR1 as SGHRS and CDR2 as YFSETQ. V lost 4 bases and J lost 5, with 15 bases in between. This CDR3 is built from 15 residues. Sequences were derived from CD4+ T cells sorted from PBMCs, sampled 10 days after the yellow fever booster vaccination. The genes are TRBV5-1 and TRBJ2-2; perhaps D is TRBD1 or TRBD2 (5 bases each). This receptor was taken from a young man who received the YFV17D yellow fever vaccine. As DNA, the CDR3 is TGCGCCAGCAGCGATCGGGGCACATGGACCGGGGAGCTGTTTTTT. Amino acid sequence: CASSDRGTWTGELFF. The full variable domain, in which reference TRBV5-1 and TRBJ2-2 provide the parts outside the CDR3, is KAGVTQTPRYLIKTRGQQVTLSCSPISGHRSVSWYQQTPGQGLQFLFEYFSETQRNKGNFPGRFSGRQFSNSRSEMNVSTLELGDSALYLCASSDRGTWTGELFFGEGSRLTVL.